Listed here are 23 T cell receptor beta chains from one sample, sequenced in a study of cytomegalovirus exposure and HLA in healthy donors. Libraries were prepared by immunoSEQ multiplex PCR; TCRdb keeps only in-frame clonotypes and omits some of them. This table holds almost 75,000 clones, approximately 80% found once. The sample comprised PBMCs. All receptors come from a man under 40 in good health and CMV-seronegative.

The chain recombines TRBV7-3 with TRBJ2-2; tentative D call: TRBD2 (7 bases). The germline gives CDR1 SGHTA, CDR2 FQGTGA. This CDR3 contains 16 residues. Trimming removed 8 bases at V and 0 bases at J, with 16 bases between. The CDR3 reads CASVREGGTNTGELFF. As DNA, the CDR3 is TGTGCCAGCGTGAGGGAGGGGGGGACGAACACCGGGGAGCTGTTTTTT.

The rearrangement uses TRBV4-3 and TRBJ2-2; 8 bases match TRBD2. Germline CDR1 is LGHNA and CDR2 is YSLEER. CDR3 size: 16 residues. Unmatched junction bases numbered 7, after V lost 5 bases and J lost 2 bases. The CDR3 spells CASSDIAGGNTGELFF. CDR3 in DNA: TGCGCCAGCAGCGATATCGCGGGGGGAAACACCGGGGAGCTGTTTTTT.

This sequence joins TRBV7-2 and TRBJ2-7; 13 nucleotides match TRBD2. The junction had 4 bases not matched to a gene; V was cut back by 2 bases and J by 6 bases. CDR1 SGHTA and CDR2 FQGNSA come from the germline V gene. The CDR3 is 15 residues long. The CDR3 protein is CASSLSWTSGGEQYF. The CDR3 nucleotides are TGTGCCAGCAGCTTATCATGGACTAGCGGGGGCGAGCAGTACTTC.

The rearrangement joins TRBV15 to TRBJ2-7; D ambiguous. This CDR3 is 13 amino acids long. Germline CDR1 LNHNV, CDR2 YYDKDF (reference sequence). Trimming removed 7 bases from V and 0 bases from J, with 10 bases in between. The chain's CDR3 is CATTPAYSYEQYF. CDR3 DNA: TGTGCCACCACCCCCGCGTACTCCTACGAGCAGTACTTC.

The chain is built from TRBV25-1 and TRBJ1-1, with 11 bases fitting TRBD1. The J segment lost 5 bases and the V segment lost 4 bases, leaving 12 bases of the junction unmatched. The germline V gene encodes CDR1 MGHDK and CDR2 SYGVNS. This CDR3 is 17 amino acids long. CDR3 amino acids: CASSAEAGTGGRTEAFF. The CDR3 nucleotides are TGTGCCAGCAGTGCGGAAGCCGGGACAGGGGGACGTACTGAAGCTTTCTTT.

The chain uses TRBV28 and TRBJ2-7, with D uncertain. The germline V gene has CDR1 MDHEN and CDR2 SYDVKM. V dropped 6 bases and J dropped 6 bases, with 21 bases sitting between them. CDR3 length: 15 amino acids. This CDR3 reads CASSPPDFGVSEQYF. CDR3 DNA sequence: TGTGCCAGCAGCCCGCCGGATTTCGGAGTCTCCGAGCAGTACTTC.

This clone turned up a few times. The DNA for the CDR3 is TGTGCCAGTAAACCTGGACGGGGGGCGGGGACCCAGTACTTC. Translation gives CASKPGRGAGTQYF. The genes are TRBV19 and TRBJ2-5, with a possible D match to TRBD2 (7 bases). In germline, CDR1 is LNHDA, CDR2 SQIVND (reference sequence). The CDR3 consists of 14 residues. The V end lost 7 bases, the J end lost 7 bases, and 19 bases lay between the germline ends.

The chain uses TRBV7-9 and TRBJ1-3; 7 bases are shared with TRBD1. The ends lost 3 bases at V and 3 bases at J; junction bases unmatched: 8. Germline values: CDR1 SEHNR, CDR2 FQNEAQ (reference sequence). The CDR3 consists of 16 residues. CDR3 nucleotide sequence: TGTGCCAGCAGCTTCCTAGGGGGCGTCGGTGGAAACACCATATATTTT. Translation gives CASSFLGGVGGNTIYF.

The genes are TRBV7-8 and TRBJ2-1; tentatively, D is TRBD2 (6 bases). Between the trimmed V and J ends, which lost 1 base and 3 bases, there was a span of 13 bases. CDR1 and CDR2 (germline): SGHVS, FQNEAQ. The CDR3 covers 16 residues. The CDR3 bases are TGTGCCAGCAGCTTAGTAGCGGCCGATGGCTACAATGAGCAGTTCTTC. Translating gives CASSLVAADGYNEQFF.

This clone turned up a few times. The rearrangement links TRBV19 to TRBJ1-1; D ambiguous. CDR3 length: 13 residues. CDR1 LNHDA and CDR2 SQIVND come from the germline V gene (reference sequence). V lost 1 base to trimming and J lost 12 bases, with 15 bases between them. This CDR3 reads CASSIGTVPLTFF. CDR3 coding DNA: TGTGCCAGTAGTATAGGAACAGTGCCTTTGACTTTCTTT.

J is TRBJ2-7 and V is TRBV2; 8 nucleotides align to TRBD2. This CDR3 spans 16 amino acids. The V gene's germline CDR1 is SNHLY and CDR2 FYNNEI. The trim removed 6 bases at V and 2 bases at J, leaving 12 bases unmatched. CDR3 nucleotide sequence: TGTGCCAGCAGGGGGGTCGGGAGGGGACGTCCCTACGAGCAGTACGTC. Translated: CASRGVGRGRPYEQYV.

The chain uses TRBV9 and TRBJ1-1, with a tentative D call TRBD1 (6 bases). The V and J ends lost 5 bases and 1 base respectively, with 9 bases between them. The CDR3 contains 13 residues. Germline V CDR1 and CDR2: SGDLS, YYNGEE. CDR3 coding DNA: TGTGCCAGCAGGGAACAGGGGAACACTGAAGCTTTCTTT. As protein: CASREQGNTEAFF.

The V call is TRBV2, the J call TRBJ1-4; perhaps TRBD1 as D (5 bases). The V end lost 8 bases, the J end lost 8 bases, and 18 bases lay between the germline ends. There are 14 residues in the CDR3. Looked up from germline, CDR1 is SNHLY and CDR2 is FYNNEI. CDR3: CASGSSRRGEKLFF. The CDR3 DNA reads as TGTGCCAGCGGGTCGAGCAGGAGGGGAGAAAAACTGTTTTTT.

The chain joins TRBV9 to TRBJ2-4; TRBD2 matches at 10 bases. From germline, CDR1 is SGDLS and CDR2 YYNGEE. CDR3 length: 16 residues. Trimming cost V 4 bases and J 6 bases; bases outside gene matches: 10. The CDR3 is CASSPIGGTSVNIQYF. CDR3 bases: TGTGCCAGCAGCCCCATCGGTGGGACTAGCGTAAACATTCAGTACTTC.

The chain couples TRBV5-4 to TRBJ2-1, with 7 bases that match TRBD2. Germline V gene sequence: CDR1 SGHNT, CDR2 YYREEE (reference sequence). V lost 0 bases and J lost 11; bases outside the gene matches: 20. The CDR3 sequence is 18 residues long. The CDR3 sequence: CASSLAVSGASPEGKQFF. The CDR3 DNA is TGTGCCAGCAGCTTGGCCGTGAGCGGGGCTAGTCCCGAGGGGAAGCAGTTCTTC.

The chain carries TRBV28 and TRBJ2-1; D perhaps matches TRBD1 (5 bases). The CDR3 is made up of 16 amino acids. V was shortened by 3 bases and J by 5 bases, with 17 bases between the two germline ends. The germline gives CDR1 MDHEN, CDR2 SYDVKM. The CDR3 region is CASSLPRTRVDNEQFF. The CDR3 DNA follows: TGTGCCAGCAGTTTGCCCAGGACACGGGTAGACAATGAGCAGTTCTTC. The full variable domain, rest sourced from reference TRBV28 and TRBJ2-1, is DVKVTQSSRYLVKRTGEKVFLECVQDMDHENMFWYRQDPGLGLRLIYFSYDVKMKEKGDIPEGYSVSREKKERFSLILESASTNQTSMYLCASSLPRTRVDNEQFFGPGTRLTVL.

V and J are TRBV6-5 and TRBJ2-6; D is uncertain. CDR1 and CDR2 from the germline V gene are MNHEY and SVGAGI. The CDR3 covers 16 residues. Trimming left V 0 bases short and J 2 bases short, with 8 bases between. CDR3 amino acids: CASSYSLGPGANVLTF. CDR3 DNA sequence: TGTGCCAGCAGTTACTCGTTGGGCCCTGGGGCCAACGTCCTGACTTTC.

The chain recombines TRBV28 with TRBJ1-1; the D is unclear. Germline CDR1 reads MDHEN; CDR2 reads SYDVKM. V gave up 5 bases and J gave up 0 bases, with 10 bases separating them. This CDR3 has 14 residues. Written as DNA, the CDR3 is TGTGCCAGCAGTAAAGCACGAATGAACACTGAAGCTTTCTTT. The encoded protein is CASSKARMNTEAFF.

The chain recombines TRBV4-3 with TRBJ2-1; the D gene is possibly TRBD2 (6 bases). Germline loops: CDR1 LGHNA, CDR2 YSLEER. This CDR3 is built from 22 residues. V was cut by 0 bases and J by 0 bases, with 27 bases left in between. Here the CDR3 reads CASSQEIRDSETPTPSYNEQFF. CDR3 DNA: TGCGCCAGCAGCCAAGAAATCCGGGACTCCGAAACCCCTACACCCTCCTACAATGAGCAGTTCTTC.

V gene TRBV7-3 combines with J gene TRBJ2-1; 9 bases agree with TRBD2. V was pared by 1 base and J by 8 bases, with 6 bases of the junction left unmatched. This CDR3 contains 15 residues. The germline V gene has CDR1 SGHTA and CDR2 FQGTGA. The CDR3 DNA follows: TGTGCCAGCAGCTTAAGAGGGACTAGCATCGATGAGCAGTTCTTC. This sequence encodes CASSLRGTSIDEQFF. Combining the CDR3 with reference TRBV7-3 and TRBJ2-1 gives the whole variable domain GAGVSQTPSNKVTEKGKYVELRCDPISGHTALYWYRQSLGQGPEFLIYFQGTGAADDSGLPNDRFFAVRPEGSVSTLKIQRTERGDSAVYLCASSLRGTSIDEQFFGPGTRLTVL.

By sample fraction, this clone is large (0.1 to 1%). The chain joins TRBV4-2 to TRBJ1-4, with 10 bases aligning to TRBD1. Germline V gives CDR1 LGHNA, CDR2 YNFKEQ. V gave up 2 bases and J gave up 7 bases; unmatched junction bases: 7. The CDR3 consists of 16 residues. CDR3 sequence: CASSQSSGTGAEKLFF. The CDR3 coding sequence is TGTGCCAGCAGCCAATCTTCCGGGACAGGGGCTGAAAAACTGTTTTTT.

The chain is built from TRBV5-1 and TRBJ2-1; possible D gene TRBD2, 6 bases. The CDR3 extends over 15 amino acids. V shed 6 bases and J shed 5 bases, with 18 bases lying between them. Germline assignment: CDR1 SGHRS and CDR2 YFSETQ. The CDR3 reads CASKNDPGVNNEQFF. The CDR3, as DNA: TGCGCCAGCAAAAATGATCCGGGGGTTAACAATGAGCAGTTCTTC.

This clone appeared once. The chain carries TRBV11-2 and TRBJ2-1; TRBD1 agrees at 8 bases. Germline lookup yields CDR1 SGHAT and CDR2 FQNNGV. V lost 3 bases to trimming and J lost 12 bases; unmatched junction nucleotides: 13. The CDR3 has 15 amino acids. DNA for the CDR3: TGTGCCAGCAGCTTGGAACCCGCCAGGGGGCTCGCGCAGTTCTTC. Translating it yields CASSLEPARGLAQFF.